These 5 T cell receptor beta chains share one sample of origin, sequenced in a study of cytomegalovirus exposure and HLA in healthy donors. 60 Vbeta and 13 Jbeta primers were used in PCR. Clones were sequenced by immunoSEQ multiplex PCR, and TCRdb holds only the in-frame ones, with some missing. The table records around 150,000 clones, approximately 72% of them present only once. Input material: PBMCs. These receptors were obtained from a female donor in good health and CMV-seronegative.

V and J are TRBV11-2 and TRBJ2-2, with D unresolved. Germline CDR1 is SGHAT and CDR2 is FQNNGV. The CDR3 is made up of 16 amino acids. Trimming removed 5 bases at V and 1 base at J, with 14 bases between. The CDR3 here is CASSPTYSENTGELFF. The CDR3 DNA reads TGTGCCAGCAGCCCGACTTATAGTGAGAACACCGGGGAGCTGTTTTTT. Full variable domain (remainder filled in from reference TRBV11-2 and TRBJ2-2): EAGVAQSPRYKIIEKRQSVAFWCNPISGHATLYWYQQILGQGPKLLIQFQNNGVVDDSQLPKDRFSAERLKGVDSTLKIQPAKLEDSAVYLCASSPTYSENTGELFFGEGSRLTVL.

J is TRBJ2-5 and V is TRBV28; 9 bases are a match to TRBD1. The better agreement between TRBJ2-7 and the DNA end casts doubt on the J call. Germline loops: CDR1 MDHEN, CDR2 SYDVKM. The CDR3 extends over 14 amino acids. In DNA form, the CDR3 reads TGTGCCAGCAGTTCGACGGGACAGGGTTACGAGCAGTACTTC. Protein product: CASSSTGQGYEQYF.

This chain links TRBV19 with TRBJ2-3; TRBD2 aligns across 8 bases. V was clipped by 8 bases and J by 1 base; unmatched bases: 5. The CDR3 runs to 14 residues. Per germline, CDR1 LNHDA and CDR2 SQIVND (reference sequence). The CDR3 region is CASVERGRTDTQYF. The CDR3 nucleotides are TGTGCCAGTGTTGAGCGGGGGCGCACAGATACGCAGTATTTT. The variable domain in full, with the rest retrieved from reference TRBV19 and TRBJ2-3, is DGGITQSPKYLFRKEGQNVTLSCEQNLNHDAMYWYRQDPGQGLRLIYYSQIVNDFQKGDIAEGYSVSREKKESFPLTVTSAQKNPTAFYLCASVERGRTDTQYFGPGTRLTVL.

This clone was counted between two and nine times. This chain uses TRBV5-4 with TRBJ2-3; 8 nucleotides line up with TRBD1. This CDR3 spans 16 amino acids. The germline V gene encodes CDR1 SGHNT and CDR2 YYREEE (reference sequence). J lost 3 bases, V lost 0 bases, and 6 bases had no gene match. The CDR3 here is CASSLEGQGMTDTQYF. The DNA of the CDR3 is TGTGCCAGCAGCTTGGAAGGACAGGGTATGACAGATACGCAGTATTTT.

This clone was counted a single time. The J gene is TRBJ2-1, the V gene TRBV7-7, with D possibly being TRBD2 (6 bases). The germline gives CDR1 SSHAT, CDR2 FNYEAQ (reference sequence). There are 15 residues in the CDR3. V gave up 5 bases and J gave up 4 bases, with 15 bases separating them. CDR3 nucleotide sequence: TGTGCCAGCAGCAAGAGGCGGGAAGCTTACAATGAGCAGTTCTTC. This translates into CASSKRREAYNEQFF. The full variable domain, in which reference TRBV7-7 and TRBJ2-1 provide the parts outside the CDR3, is GAGVSQSPRYKVTKRGQDVTLRCDPISSHATLYWYQQALGQGPEFLTYFNYEAQPDKSGLPSDRFSAERPEGSISTLTIQRTEQRDSAMYRCASSKRREAYNEQFFGPGTRLTVL.